This TCR beta chain is drawn from a study of cytotoxic CD8 clonotypes in ibrutinib-treated CLL. About the research overall: Response samples followed a median about twelve months of treatment, range 6 to 36. Regarding the study as a whole: Sustained-remission and progressing patients had different sampling times. Whereas clonality rose at ibrutinib response, it declined toward baseline at progression. The study found baseline clonality above age-matched healthy donors, tracking circulating CD8+ T-cell counts.

In regard to this clone: Antigen: not known.

Repertoires were generated with immunoSEQ multiplex PCR, while TCRdb's copy carries only in-frame clones and drops some. The profile shows approximately 92,000 clones, 70% to 80% of them singletons. This TCR derives from a human donor with chronic lymphocytic leukemia. The material was PBMCs, obtained after 24 months of ibrutinib treatment.

The CDR3 DNA is TGTGCCAGCAGTTTGCAGTCACCCCTCCACTTT. This sequence encodes CASSLQSPLHF. V is TRBV28 and J is TRBJ1-6; D is uncertain. The germline gives CDR1 MDHEN, CDR2 SYDVKM. The CDR3 length is 11 residues. Trimming shortened V by 3 bases and J by 10 bases, and 4 bases separated the two germline ends.